The 26 T cell receptor beta chains presented below share a single source sample, sequenced in a study of blood T cell repertoires in COVID-19. TCRdb's copy holds only in-frame clones and misses some; the assay was immunoSEQ multiplex PCR. The repertoire has approximately 130,000 clones, 75% to 90% of them found once; the top ten carry approximately 30%. The material sequenced was peripheral blood. These receptors were obtained from a man between 65 and 79 years old with active or convalescent COVID-19.

This chain links TRBV27 with TRBJ2-3; TRBD2 might be the D (5 bases). This CDR3 comprises 17 residues. Germline assignment: CDR1 MNHEY and CDR2 SMNVEV (reference sequence). V gave up 6 bases and J gave up 2 bases, with 21 bases separating them. CDR3 in DNA: TGTGCCAGCAGCCCCAGCGGAGCCATTATTTTCACAGATACGCAGTATTTT. Its protein is CASSPSGAIIFTDTQYF.

This clone came up once. CDR3 coding DNA: TGTGCCAGCAGTTACCGGACAGGGATCGGGAATGAGCAGTTCTTC. This gives the protein CASSYRTGIGNEQFF. The rearrangement uses TRBV6-5 and TRBJ2-1; 8 bases match TRBD1. The CDR3 has 15 residues. The V gene's germline CDR1 is MNHEY and CDR2 SVGAGI. V shed 2 bases and J 7 bases; nucleotides not matched to a gene: 7.

The gene calls are TRBV24-1 and TRBJ2-7; tentative D call: TRBD2 (5 bases). The ends were cut back, 1 base at V and 2 bases at J, with 11 bases in the middle. The CDR3 extends over 15 amino acids. In germline, CDR1 is KGHDR, CDR2 SFDVKD. This CDR3 reads CATSDFGLQPYEQYF. The CDR3 nucleotides are TGTGCCACCAGTGATTTTGGACTCCAGCCCTACGAGCAGTACTTC.

V and J are TRBV2 and TRBJ2-5, with D possibly being TRBD2 (8 bases). The V and J ends lost 6 bases and 5 bases respectively, with 16 bases between them. In germline, CDR1 is SNHLY, CDR2 FYNNEI. The CDR3 totals 14 residues. The CDR3 loop reads CASRGTVAGETQYF. The CDR3 coding sequence is TGTGCCAGCAGAGGGACAGTAGCGGGGGAGACCCAGTACTTC.

The rearrangement links TRBV7-9 to TRBJ1-2; TRBD1 is a possible D gene (6 bases). The ends were cut back, 1 base at V and 4 bases at J, with 13 bases in the middle. Looked up from germline, CDR1 is SEHNR and CDR2 is FQNEAQ (reference sequence). The CDR3 runs 15 residues. CDR3 nucleotide sequence: TGTGCCAGCAGCTTAGAACAGGGTTTTAGCTATGGCTACACCTTC. Translated, it gives CASSLEQGFSYGYTF.

This clone was counted between two and nine times. The chain links TRBV5-1 to TRBJ2-1; 7 bases match TRBD1. Germline loops: CDR1 SGHRS, CDR2 YFSETQ. CDR3 length equals 15 residues. The ends lost 0 bases at V and 2 bases at J; junction bases unmatched: 2. The chain's CDR3 is CASSLGGQTYNEQFF. CDR3 nucleotides: TGCGCCAGCAGCTTGGGGGGACAGACCTACAATGAGCAGTTCTTC.

The V gene is TRBV2, the J gene TRBJ1-2, with 7 bases matching TRBD1. Germline CDR1 is SNHLY and CDR2 is FYNNEI. J lost 5 bases, V lost 3 bases, and 12 bases had no gene match. This CDR3 has 16 residues. The CDR3 DNA reads as TGTGCCAGCAGTGATACGTCGCGACAGGGCCCGTATGGCTACACCTTC. Its protein product is CASSDTSRQGPYGYTF.

This chain uses TRBV28 with TRBJ2-7, with 12 bases fitting TRBD2. In germline, CDR1 is MDHEN, CDR2 SYDVKM. Unmatched junction bases numbered 7, after V lost 3 bases and J lost 4 bases. CDR3 size: 16 residues. The CDR3 DNA reads TGTGCCAGCAGTTTGGCGCAACTAGCGGGAGGTTACGAGCAGTACTTC. It yields the protein CASSLAQLAGGYEQYF.

As regards this clone: This sample also contains other DNA sequences that code for the same CDR3. The chain is built from TRBV11-2 and TRBJ2-1; 7 bases are shared with TRBD2. J was trimmed by 6 bases and V by 1 base; bases with no gene match: 0. This CDR3 comprises 13 residues. In germline, CDR1 is SGHAT, CDR2 FQNNGV. The CDR3, as DNA: TGTGCCAGCAGCTTAGGACTAGCCAATGAGCAGTTCTTC. This sequence encodes CASSLGLANEQFF.

The chain couples TRBV2 to TRBJ2-7; TRBD2 matches 8 bases. After removal of 6 bases from V and 3 bases from J, the junction contained 10 bases not matched to a gene. The CDR3 sequence is 15 residues long. Germline CDR1 SNHLY, CDR2 FYNNEI. The CDR3 is CASSPGLAEYYEQYF. The CDR3 DNA reads TGTGCCAGCAGCCCTGGACTAGCCGAGTACTACGAGCAGTACTTC. The full variable domain, completed using reference TRBV2 and TRBJ2-7, is EPEVTQTPSHQVTQMGQEVILRCVPISNHLYFYWYRQILGQKVEFLVSFYNNEISEKSEIFDDQFSVERPDGSNFTLKIRSTKLEDSAMYFCASSPGLAEYYEQYFGPGTRLTVT.

This chain uses TRBV7-2 with TRBJ2-7, with 13 bases identical to TRBD2. The CDR3 totals 15 residues. J gave up 2 bases and V 4 bases, and 2 bases lay outside the gene matches. From germline, CDR1 is SGHTA and CDR2 FQGNSA. The CDR3 region has the DNA TGTGCCAGCAGCTACGGGACTAGCGGGGCCTACGAGCAGTACTTC. This encodes CASSYGTSGAYEQYF.

This chain joins TRBV9 and TRBJ2-7; D gene uncertain. The CDR3 consists of 11 residues. Trimming cost V 3 bases and J 5 bases, with 6 bases left between them. The germline gives CDR1 SGDLS, CDR2 YYNGEE. The CDR3 region has the DNA TGTGCCAGCAGCGCCCCTCACGAGCAGTACTTC. It encodes CASSAPHEQYF. Combining the CDR3 with reference TRBV9 and TRBJ2-7 gives the whole variable domain DSGVTQTPKHLITATGQRVTLRCSPRSGDLSVYWYQQSLDQGLQFLIQYYNGEERAKGNILERFSAQQFPDLHSELNLSSLELGDSALYFCASSAPHEQYFGPGTRLTVT.

The chain carries TRBV7-8 and TRBJ2-2, with TRBD1 identical over 7 bases. The CDR3 covers 20 residues. Germline values: CDR1 SGHVS, CDR2 FQNEAQ. With 5 bases clipped from V and 7 bases from J, the junction kept 25 bases outside the gene matches. The DNA of the CDR3 is TGTGCCAGCAGCCCTGAAATTGGGGACAGCCTTGTAGGCTATGGCGGGGAGCTGTTTTTT. Its translation: CASSPEIGDSLVGYGGELFF.

The chain recombines TRBV27 with TRBJ2-3; unclear D gene. The CDR3 runs 11 residues. With 9 bases removed from V and 2 bases from J, the gap between germline ends came to 6 bases. Germline CDR1 is MNHEY and CDR2 is SMNVEV (reference sequence). Here the CDR3 DNA reads TGTGCCAGTATCCCCACAGATACGCAGTATTTT. Translated: CASIPTDTQYF.

This clone was recorded once. This rearrangement joins TRBV28 to TRBJ1-6, with D perhaps matching TRBD1 (6 bases). V was trimmed by 5 bases and J by 9 bases, leaving 23 bases between them. CDR3 length: 17 amino acids. Germline V lookup: CDR1 MDHEN, CDR2 SYDVKM. CDR3 loop: CASSTPIIWGGSSPLHF. The CDR3 bases are TGTGCCAGCAGTACCCCGATTATCTGGGGGGGCAGTTCACCCCTCCACTTT.

J is TRBJ1-6 and V is TRBV2; D not certain. Trimming pared 6 bases from V and 6 bases from J, leaving 18 bases between. The CDR3 loop spans 16 amino acids. The germline V gene encodes CDR1 SNHLY and CDR2 FYNNEI. CDR3 protein: CASSLGPGILNSPLHF. The CDR3 DNA sequence: TGTGCCAGCAGCCTAGGCCCCGGGATTCTTAATTCACCCCTCCACTTT.

The chain links TRBV29-1 to TRBJ1-2; 7 bases are a match to TRBD1. V lost 7 bases to trimming and J lost 2 bases; unmatched junction nucleotides: 4. Per the germline V gene, CDR1 is SQVTM and CDR2 is ANQGSEA. The CDR3 is 12 residues long. CDR3 protein: CSAPTGNYGYTF. CDR3 bases: TGCAGCGCCCCGACAGGGAACTATGGCTACACCTTC.

The rearrangement links TRBV9 to TRBJ2-3; 10 bases line up with TRBD2. With 0 bases clipped from V and 2 bases from J, the junction kept 6 bases outside the gene matches. Germline CDR1 and CDR2: SGDLS and YYNGEE. The CDR3 has 17 amino acids. In nucleotides, the CDR3 is TGTGCCAGCAGCGTAGGGGCTAGCGGGGGAAACACAGATACGCAGTATTTT. Its protein is CASSVGASGGNTDTQYF.

The chain couples TRBV20-1 to TRBJ2-7; 7 positions match TRBD2. Losses at the gene ends were 3 bases for V and 3 bases for J; bases not matched to a gene: 5. Looked up from germline, CDR1 is DFQATT and CDR2 is SNEGSKA (reference sequence). The length of the CDR3 is 13 residues. In DNA, the CDR3 is TGCAGTGCTAGTAGACTAGCCCGCTACGAGCAGTACTTC. It encodes CSASRLARYEQYF.

The chain combines TRBV12-3 or TRBV12-4 with TRBJ1-5; 7 bases align to TRBD1. The CDR3 is 13 amino acids. The V and J ends lost 6 bases and 4 bases, in that order; junction bases with no gene match: 3. CDR3 nucleotides: TGTGCCAGCAGCGAACAGGGGAATCAGCCCCAGCATTTT. Translation gives CASSEQGNQPQHF.

This clone has a handful of counts. The J gene is TRBJ2-7, the V gene TRBV27; weak D call: TRBD2 (5 bases). V dropped 4 bases and J dropped 3 bases, with 10 bases sitting between them. The CDR3 covers 13 residues. Germline V gene sequence: CDR1 MNHEY, CDR2 SMNVEV (reference sequence). The CDR3 sequence: CASSYTGIYEQYF. CDR3 nucleotide sequence: TGTGCCAGCAGTTATACCGGGATCTACGAGCAGTACTTC.

V and J are TRBV2 and TRBJ2-3; possibly TRBD2 for D (6 bases). Germline lookup yields CDR1 SNHLY and CDR2 FYNNEI. CDR3 length: 13 amino acids. V was cut by 7 bases and J by 0 bases, with 8 bases left in between. CDR3 bases: TGTGCCAGCAAGGGACTCAGCACAGATACGCAGTATTTT. It is translated as CASKGLSTDTQYF.

The V call is TRBV24-1, the J call TRBJ2-7; 8 nucleotides agree with TRBD1. The junction had 12 bases not matched to a gene; V was cut back by 7 bases and J by 5 bases. Germline values: CDR1 KGHDR, CDR2 SFDVKD. CDR3 size: 15 residues. CDR3 DNA sequence: TGTGCCACCAGGCCTGACAGGGGAGGTAGTAACGAGCAGTACTTC. It is translated as CATRPDRGGSNEQYF.

The chain combines TRBV27 with TRBJ1-5; TRBD1 might be the D (6 bases). Germline-derived CDR1 and CDR2 are MNHEY and SMNVEV (reference sequence). This CDR3 spans 15 amino acids. Trimming cost V 5 bases and J 1 base, with 12 bases left between them. The CDR3 DNA reads TGTGCCAGCAGTCTCACAGGGCGGAGCAATCAGCCCCAGCATTTT. Its protein is CASSLTGRSNQPQHF.

The rearrangement links TRBV27 to TRBJ2-3; the match to TRBD2 covers 12 bases. Germline CDR1 MNHEY, CDR2 SMNVEV (reference sequence). V lost 0 bases to trimming and J lost 4 bases; unmatched junction nucleotides: 5. This CDR3 comprises 17 residues. CDR3 amino acids: CASSLSTSGSRADTQYF. The CDR3 coding sequence is TGTGCCAGCAGTTTATCGACTAGCGGGAGTCGGGCAGATACGCAGTATTTT.

This sequence joins TRBV30 and TRBJ2-3; 8 bases are shared with TRBD2. The CDR3 covers 14 residues. From germline, CDR1 is GTSNPN and CDR2 SVGIG (reference sequence). V was pared by 4 bases and J by 4 bases, with 7 bases of the junction left unmatched. CDR3 DNA: TGTGCCTGGACCCGTAGCGGGAAGCCAGATACGCAGTATTTT. This gives the protein CAWTRSGKPDTQYF.